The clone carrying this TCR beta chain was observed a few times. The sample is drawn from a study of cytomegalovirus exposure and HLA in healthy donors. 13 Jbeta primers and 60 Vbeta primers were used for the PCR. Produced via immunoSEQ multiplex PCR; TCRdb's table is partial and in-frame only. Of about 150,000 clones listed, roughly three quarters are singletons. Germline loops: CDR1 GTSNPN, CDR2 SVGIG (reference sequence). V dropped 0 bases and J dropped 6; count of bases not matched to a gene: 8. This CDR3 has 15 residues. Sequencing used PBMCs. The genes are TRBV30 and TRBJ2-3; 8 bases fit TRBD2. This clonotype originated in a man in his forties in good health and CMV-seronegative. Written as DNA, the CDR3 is TGTGCCTGGAGTGTACGGGGGGGACCCCGGGATACGCAGTATTTT. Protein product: CAWSVRGGPRDTQYF.